This T cell receptor beta chain was sequenced during a study of prognosis after radiotherapy for stage I lung cancer. Findings and caveats of the study: Some patients went on to develop distant metastases. Their Shannon entropy after stereotactic body radiation therapy was lower, and its change from baseline was also lower.

V lost 0 bases and J lost 0, with 13 bases in between. The CDR3 runs 17 residues. On this clonotype: Its specificity is not known.

Two-round multiplex PCR on genomic DNA was the method by which TCR beta CDR3 was amplified. Each TRBV and TRBJ gene had its own primer in the first PCR round. TCRdb recomputed calls from the multiplex PCR reads with MiXCR, one row per CDR3 protein. Of 51,000 or so distinct CDR3 sequences in the sample, 30% to 35% are singletons; the top ten hold approximately 8.3%. The V and J genes are TRBV12-3 or TRBV12-4 and TRBJ2-3, with D unresolved. The TCR was taken from a donor aged 50 or older with non-small cell lung cancer. The specimen was PBMCs, collected before or after stereotactic body radiation therapy (not recorded which). Here the CDR3 DNA reads TGTGCCAGCAGTTTAGCTCGGCAAGCATCTAGCACAGATACGCAGTATTTT. It is translated as CASSLARQASSTDTQYF.